This is a list of T cell receptor beta chains from one sample in a study of beta chain features in type 1 diabetes. TCRdb's copy holds only in-frame clones and misses some; the assay was immunoSEQ multiplex PCR. Counted here are roughly 730,000 clones, roughly 13% occurring once; the ten biggest clones make up approximately 0.022%. The material sequenced was naive CD4+ T cells from blood. Every receptor here comes from a man aged 18 to 29 with type 1 diabetes. The CDR3 runs from the conserved cysteine through the conserved F or W. D genes are given only for firm matches. Clone size is given for some rows only: seen once, a few or many times, or a class if the clone is expanded.

J: TRBJ2-7
D: .
V: TRBV19
size: .
DNA: TGTGCCAGTAGTATGACGGGCTCCTACGAGCAGTACTTC
CDR3: CASSMTGSYEQYF

J: TRBJ2-7
D: TRBD2
V: TRBV6-5
size: .
DNA: TGTGCCAGCAGGCGGGGGGTCTCCTACGAGCAGTACTTC
CDR3: CASRRGVSYEQYF

J: TRBJ2-7
D: .
V: TRBV5-4
size: .
DNA: TGTGCCAGCAGCTTTTTTTTGGTCGGGGGGCCGGACGAGCAGTACTTC
CDR3: CASSFFLVGGPDEQYF

J: TRBJ2-7
D: TRBD2
V: TRBV5-4
size: .
DNA: TGTGCCAGCAGCTTGGTGGCAGGGACTACCTACGAGCAGTACTTC
CDR3: CASSLVAGTTYEQYF

J: TRBJ1-2
D: TRBD1
V: TRBV28
size: .
DNA: TGTGCCAGCAGTCTGGGACAGGGGTCGCCAGGCTATGGCTACACCTTC
CDR3: CASSLGQGSPGYGYTF

J: TRBJ1-2
D: .
V: TRBV11-2
size: .
DNA: TGTGCCAGCAGCTTGATGAGGAGCTATGGCTACACCTTC
CDR3: CASSLMRSYGYTF

J: TRBJ1-2
D: TRBD1
V: TRBV10-3
size: few
DNA: TGTGCCATCATGGCCCGGACAGGCTATGGCTACACCTTC
CDR3: CAIMARTGYGYTF

J: TRBJ1-4
D: .
V: TRBV11-2
size: .
DNA: TGTGCCAGCAGCTTAAGGGGAGCAACTAATGAAAAACTGTTTTTT
CDR3: CASSLRGATNEKLFF

J: TRBJ2-3
D: .
V: TRBV18
size: .
DNA: TGTGCCAGCTCACCGGCAGGGTTCGGTAAAACAGATACGCAGTATTTT
CDR3: CASSPAGFGKTDTQYF

J: TRBJ2-3
D: .
V: TRBV11-2
size: .
DNA: TGTGCCAGCAGCTCTAACAGACACGGGGATACGCAGTATTTT
CDR3: CASSSNRHGDTQYF

J: TRBJ1-1
D: .
V: TRBV12-5
size: few
DNA: TGTGCTAGTGGTTTGGCCCAGGGAAAGACTGAAGCTTTCTTT
CDR3: CASGLAQGKTEAFF

J: TRBJ2-3
D: TRBD1
V: TRBV9
size: few
DNA: TGTGCCAGCAGGGCATCCGGGACAGGGGGCCCAGATACGCAGTATTTT
CDR3: CASRASGTGGPDTQYF

J: TRBJ2-5
D: .
V: TRBV18
size: few
DNA: TGTGCCAGCTCACGGGACCGACAAGAGACCCAGTACTTC
CDR3: CASSRDRQETQYF

J: TRBJ2-1
D: .
V: TRBV5-1
size: few
DNA: TGCGCCAGCAGCTTGGCCGGGGGACACCTTAATGAGTGGCAGTTCTTC
CDR3: CASSLAGGHLNEWQFF

J: TRBJ2-3
D: .
V: TRBV7-9
size: few
DNA: TGTGCCAGCAGCTTAGCCCGAAAGGACCTAGATACGCAGTATTTT
CDR3: CASSLARKDLDTQYF

J: TRBJ1-1
D: .
V: TRBV18
size: .
DNA: TGTGCCAGCTCACCACCGACAGGGAACACTGAAGCTTTCTTT
CDR3: CASSPPTGNTEAFF

J: TRBJ1-2
D: .
V: TRBV18
size: few
DNA: TGTGCCAGCTCACCACCGGCCGGCAGCTATGGCTACACCTTC
CDR3: CASSPPAGSYGYTF

J: TRBJ1-5
D: TRBD1
V: TRBV19
size: .
DNA: TGTGCCAGTAGTTCCGGGACAGGGGGTAGTGGTCAGCCCCAGCATTTT
CDR3: CASSSGTGGSGQPQHF

J: TRBJ1-1
D: .
V: TRBV30
size: few
DNA: TGTGCCCGGACAGCCGGGCAGGGGAACACTGAAGCTTTCTTT
CDR3: CARTAGQGNTEAFF

J: TRBJ2-2
D: .
V: TRBV5-1
size: .
DNA: TGCGCCAGCAGCTTTGGTACCCGACCAAAGGGGACCGGGGAGCTGTTTTTT
CDR3: CASSFGTRPKGTGELFF

J: TRBJ2-2
D: .
V: TRBV5-4
size: .
DNA: TGTGCCAGCAGCTTGGGGACGAACACCGGGGAGCTGTTTTTT
CDR3: CASSLGTNTGELFF

J: TRBJ1-2
D: TRBD1
V: TRBV29-1
size: few
DNA: TGCAGCGCCAGACAGGGTTGGGGCTACACCTTC
CDR3: CSARQGWGYTF

J: TRBJ2-1
D: TRBD1
V: TRBV28
size: .
DNA: TGTGCCACGACAGGGTCCTCCTACAATGAGCAGTTCTTC
CDR3: CATTGSSYNEQFF

J: TRBJ1-3
D: .
V: TRBV5-1
size: .
DNA: TGCGCCAGCAACGAGACAGGCTTGTCCTCTGGAAACACCATATATTTT
CDR3: CASNETGLSSGNTIYF

J: TRBJ2-7
D: TRBD1
V: TRBV27
size: .
DNA: TGTGCCAGCAGTACCCGGACAGGGGGCGAGCAGTACTTC
CDR3: CASSTRTGGEQYF

J: TRBJ2-7
D: .
V: TRBV7-8
size: few
DNA: TGTGCCAGCAGCCAATCCAGGGTTGGATACGAGCAGTACTTC
CDR3: CASSQSRVGYEQYF

J: TRBJ1-6
D: TRBD1
V: TRBV5-1
size: few
DNA: TGCGCCAGCAGCTTCGACAGGGGGTCTTCACCCCTCCACTTT
CDR3: CASSFDRGSSPLHF

J: TRBJ2-1
D: TRBD1
V: TRBV7-2
size: .
DNA: TGTGCCAGCAGCTCTCCCCCCCAGGGGGCCCAGAATGAGCAGTTCTTC
CDR3: CASSSPPQGAQNEQFF

J: TRBJ2-3
D: TRBD2
V: TRBV29-1
size: .
DNA: TGCAGCGTTGAATGGGGACTAGCTGATACGCAGTATTTT
CDR3: CSVEWGLADTQYF

J: TRBJ1-3
D: .
V: TRBV7-8
size: few
DNA: TGTGCCAGCAGCCCCTGGGAGGGTAGGGGAAACACCATATATTTT
CDR3: CASSPWEGRGNTIYF

J: TRBJ1-1
D: .
V: TRBV18
size: few
DNA: TGTGCCAGCTCACCTCGCCGGGGGAACACTGAAGCTTTCTTT
CDR3: CASSPRRGNTEAFF

J: TRBJ1-2
D: TRBD1
V: TRBV30
size: .
DNA: TGTGCCTGGAGTGTACTCATAGGGACAGGGAATGGCTACACCTTC
CDR3: CAWSVLIGTGNGYTF

J: TRBJ1-2
D: .
V: TRBV5-6
size: few
DNA: TGTGCCAGCAGCTTGCCGACAGTGTATGGCTACACCTTC
CDR3: CASSLPTVYGYTF

J: TRBJ2-3
D: .
V: TRBV5-6
size: few
DNA: TGTGCCAGCAGCTCGTTGTTCGTGGGCGGGGCAGGGGATACGCAGTATTTT
CDR3: CASSSLFVGGAGDTQYF

J: TRBJ1-2
D: .
V: TRBV25-1
size: .
DNA: TGTGCCAGCGGGGCCGGGACCGCCTATGGCTACACCTTC
CDR3: CASGAGTAYGYTF

J: TRBJ1-2
D: .
V: TRBV4-1
size: .
DNA: TGCGCCAGCAGCCAAACAGGAGCTAACTATGGCTACACCTTC
CDR3: CASSQTGANYGYTF

J: TRBJ1-5
D: .
V: TRBV6-5
size: .
DNA: TGTGCCAGCAGTCCAATATGGGGCAATCAGCCCCAGCATTTT
CDR3: CASSPIWGNQPQHF

J: TRBJ2-1
D: .
V: TRBV30
size: .
DNA: TGTGCCTGGACTCGAGGTAACAATGAGCAGTTCTTC
CDR3: CAWTRGNNEQFF

J: TRBJ2-3
D: .
V: TRBV11-2
size: few
DNA: TGTGCCAGCAGCCCGAATGGACCGAACACAGATACGCAGTATTTT
CDR3: CASSPNGPNTDTQYF

J: TRBJ1-6
D: TRBD1
V: TRBV4-1
size: .
DNA: TGCGCCAGCAGCCAAGATGGGAGGGGGCTTCTCCCCCTCCACTTT
CDR3: CASSQDGRGLLPLHF

J: TRBJ1-6
D: .
V: TRBV9
size: once
DNA: TGTGCCAGCAGCGAGGGCCTGGGGAATTCACCCCTCCACTTT
CDR3: CASSEGLGNSPLHF

J: TRBJ1-1
D: TRBD1
V: TRBV18
size: few
DNA: TGTGCCAGCTCACCACCGGGACAGGGCCCTGAAGCTTTCTTT
CDR3: CASSPPGQGPEAFF